One and the same sample provided the 18 T cell receptor beta chains below, sequenced in a study of OX40 agonist ivuxolimab in advanced cancers. Sequencing used immunoSEQ multiplex PCR; TCRdb keeps in-frame clones, though not all of them. The data hold about 15,000 clones, with 82% observed a single time. Sequencing used CD4+ or CD8+ T cells sorted from blood, obtained in a trial of the OX40 agonist ivuxolimab. The receptors derive from an adult with an advanced solid tumor such as melanoma, head and neck, liver or kidney cancer.

The count of this clone is one. The chain uses TRBV9 and TRBJ2-3, with TRBD2 matching 8 bases. CDR3 size: 15 residues. Losses at the gene ends were 1 base for V and 6 bases for J; bases not matched to a gene: 7. Germline CDR1 SGDLS, CDR2 YYNGEE. CDR3 protein: CASSVPGGPADTQYF. CDR3 sequence (DNA): TGTGCCAGCAGCGTACCGGGAGGGCCTGCCGATACGCAGTATTTT.

The chain joins TRBV30 to TRBJ2-2; D remains ambiguous. The CDR3 has 15 amino acids. Germline lookup yields CDR1 GTSNPN and CDR2 SVGIG (reference sequence). V dropped 0 bases and J dropped 3 bases, with 11 bases sitting between them. Written as DNA, the CDR3 is TGTGCCTGGAGTGTACCGCCGACCTACACCGGGGAGCTGTTTTTT. Translating it yields CAWSVPPTYTGELFF.

For the CDR3, the DNA is TGTGCCATCACTCCCTCCGAAGGCTACTATGGCTACACCTTC. Protein product: CAITPSEGYYGYTF. The V and J genes are TRBV10-3 and TRBJ1-2, with D unresolved. Germline V gene sequence: CDR1 ENHRY, CDR2 SYGVKD. This CDR3 region has 14 residues. V dropped 7 bases and J dropped 3 bases, with 15 bases sitting between them.

In the case of this clone: The same CDR3 arises from other DNA sequences in this sample as well. The chain links TRBV29-1 to TRBJ1-5, with a possible D match to TRBD1 (5 bases). V lost 6 bases and J 4 bases, leaving 13 bases between the germline ends. The germline CDR1 and CDR2 sequences are SQVTM and ANQGSEA. The CDR3 runs to 13 residues. The CDR3 protein is CSVAWGWNQPQHF. In nucleotides, the CDR3 is TGCAGCGTCGCCTGGGGGTGGAATCAGCCCCAGCATTTT.

The chain links TRBV28 to TRBJ2-6; D is uncertain. Trimming stripped 11 bases from V and 0 bases from J, with 8 bases between. Germline V gives CDR1 MDHEN, CDR2 SYDVKM. This CDR3 contains 13 residues. In nucleotides, the CDR3 is TGTGCCGTTGCCAGCTCTGGGGCCAACGTCCTGACTTTC. Translation: CAVASSGANVLTF.

V gene TRBV6-6 combines with J gene TRBJ1-1; D gene uncertain. Germline CDR1 MNHNY, CDR2 SVGAGI (reference sequence). The CDR3 loop spans 13 amino acids. The V gene lost 2 bases and the J gene lost 0 bases, with 4 bases spanning the gap. Here the CDR3 DNA reads TGTGCCAGCAGTTACCCAGTGAACACTGAAGCTTTCTTT. Protein product: CASSYPVNTEAFF.

The chain is built from TRBV2 and TRBJ2-3; D call uncertain. The CDR3 loop spans 13 amino acids. The germline CDR1 and CDR2 sequences are SNHLY and FYNNEI. The V and J ends lost 1 base and 2 bases respectively, with 4 bases between them. The CDR3 nucleotides are TGTGCCAGCAGTGAAGAAAACACAGATACGCAGTATTTT. Its translation: CASSEENTDTQYF.

The DNA for the CDR3 is TGCGCCAGCAGCCAGGGACTAGCGGCATTAGAGACCCAGTACTTC. Translating gives CASSQGLAALETQYF. The V call is TRBV5-1, the J call TRBJ2-5; 11 bases are shared with TRBD2. Germline lookup yields CDR1 SGHRS and CDR2 YFSETQ. The CDR3 has 15 residues. Losses at the gene ends were 4 bases for V and 4 bases for J; bases not matched to a gene: 6.

The J gene is TRBJ1-5, the V gene TRBV19, with D possibly being TRBD1 (6 bases). With 3 bases removed from V and 3 bases from J, the gap between germline ends came to 12 bases. This CDR3 is 15 amino acids long. From germline, CDR1 is LNHDA and CDR2 SQIVND (reference sequence). This CDR3 is CASSIGQSYNQPQHF. The CDR3, as DNA: TGTGCCAGTAGTATTGGACAGTCCTACAATCAGCCCCAGCATTTT.

The chain recombines TRBV27 with TRBJ2-7; TRBD1 matches at 8 bases. Germline V CDR1 and CDR2: MNHEY, SMNVEV (reference sequence). This CDR3 spans 13 amino acids. V shed 8 bases, J shed 6 bases, and the junction held 9 bases outside the gene matches. The CDR3 DNA reads as TGTGCCAGCGGAGGACAGGGTCTATCCGAGCAGTACTTC. It yields the protein CASGGQGLSEQYF.

This chain links TRBV28 with TRBJ2-3; D gene uncertain. The V gene's germline CDR1 is MDHEN and CDR2 SYDVKM. The V end was cut by 7 bases, the J end by 3 bases, with 11 bases between. The CDR3 spans 13 residues. The CDR3 DNA sequence: TGTGCCAGCACCCTCCGGAGAACAGATACGCAGTATTTT. This codes for CASTLRRTDTQYF.

V is TRBV28 and J is TRBJ1-1; D is unresolved. CDR3 length equals 13 residues. V lost 6 bases to trimming and J lost 2 bases, with 10 bases between them. Germline lookup yields CDR1 MDHEN and CDR2 SYDVKM. The CDR3 bases are TGTGCCAGCAGACCAGGTTCCAACACTGAAGCTTTCTTT. The encoded protein is CASRPGSNTEAFF.

This sequence joins TRBV6-4 and TRBJ2-1; possible D gene TRBD2, 6 bases. CDR3 length: 15 residues. Germline V gene sequence: CDR1 MRHNA, CDR2 SNTAGT. Trimming left V 6 bases short and J 6 bases short, with 18 bases between. DNA for the CDR3: TGTGCCAGCAGCATGGAGGGAGATTTTGTCAATGAGCAGTTCTTC. Protein: CASSMEGDFVNEQFF.

The CDR3 is CASSLAGTQETQYF. The CDR3, as DNA: TGTGCCAGCAGCTTAGCGGGGACCCAAGAGACCCAGTACTTC. This chain uses TRBV7-9 with TRBJ2-5; the D call may be TRBD1 or TRBD2 (5 bases each). The CDR3 consists of 14 residues. CDR1 and CDR2 (germline): SEHNR, FQNEAQ (reference sequence). The ends were cut back, 0 bases at V and 1 base at J, with 6 bases in the middle.

The chain links TRBV29-1 to TRBJ1-1; tentatively, D is TRBD1 (5 bases). The CDR3 loop spans 13 amino acids. V was clipped by 7 bases and J by 8 bases, with 20 bases between them. Germline values: CDR1 SQVTM, CDR2 ANQGSEA. The CDR3 sequence is CSARRPGQTEAFF. CDR3 bases: TGCAGCGCCCGAAGACCAGGACAAACGGAAGCTTTCTTT.

The genes are TRBV19 and TRBJ1-1, with D perhaps TRBD1 (6 bases). Trimming pared 6 bases from V and 7 bases from J, leaving 15 bases between. This CDR3 is built from 13 residues. Germline values: CDR1 LNHDA, CDR2 SQIVND (reference sequence). CDR3 coding DNA: TGTGCCAGTAGGCCGATTGAGGGGGATGAAGCTTTCTTT. Its protein product is CASRPIEGDEAFF.

The chain combines TRBV18 with TRBJ2-7, with 8 nucleotides matching TRBD1. The V segment lost 4 bases and the J segment 4 bases; nucleotides outside the gene matches: 9. From germline, CDR1 is KGHSH and CDR2 LQKENI. The CDR3 loop spans 15 amino acids. The CDR3 spells CASSLQGASDYEQYF. As DNA, the CDR3 is TGTGCCAGCTCACTTCAGGGGGCGTCGGATTACGAGCAGTACTTC.

CDR3 in DNA: TGTGCCAGCAGCTTTCGAGATCCGGGACAGGGCGCGGATACGCAGTATTTT. Protein: CASSFRDPGQGADTQYF. The gene calls are TRBV4-2 and TRBJ2-3; TRBD1 aligns across 9 bases. The CDR3 contains 17 residues. V lost 5 bases, J lost 6 bases, and 15 bases stayed unmatched. Germline V gene data show CDR1 as LGHNA and CDR2 as YNFKEQ.